Described below is a single T cell receptor beta chain sequence and its context. The study recruited people aged roughly 18 to 95 years across about two dozen US areas. These data are taken from a study of blood T cell repertoires in COVID-19. Study-level information: Cohort 3 recovery required two negative PCRs, clearance, or symptom resolution.

V was trimmed by 5 bases and J by 6 bases, leaving 17 bases between them. The CDR3 has 14 amino acids. Per the germline V gene, CDR1 is LNHNV and CDR2 is YYDKDF (reference sequence). Method: immunoSEQ multiplex PCR; TCRdb's copy keeps in-frame clones and lacks some. The sample records fewer than 150,000 clones, under 90% being singletons. V usage is TRBV15 and J usage is TRBJ2-7; D gene ambiguous. This receptor was taken from a man aged 50-59 years in a cohort exposed to, infected with or recovered from COVID-19 (not recorded which). Sequencing was performed on PBMCs or T cells enriched from blood (not recorded which). Here the CDR3 DNA reads TGTGCCACCAGCCGTAGTGGAGCCCAGAGCGAGCAGTACTTC. Protein: CATSRSGAQSEQYF.